Included here is one T cell receptor (beta chain) sequence, with context. Its antigen is not known. This specimen belongs to a study of T cell responses to AZD1222 COVID-19 vaccine. Repertoires were generated with immunoSEQ multiplex PCR, while TCRdb's copy carries only in-frame clones and drops some. The sample contains about 130,000 clones, around 94% of which appear only once. The CDR3 totals 15 residues. CDR1 is SGHNT, CDR2 YYREEE, per germline (reference sequence). V dropped 3 bases and J dropped 0 bases, with 12 bases sitting between them. Study-wide findings and caveats: Targets within unmutated variant regions were reportedly found for nearly half of spike-specific TCRs. Spike-specific TCR breadth rose after two AZD1222 doses, and depth rose as well. CD4 TCRs linked to vaccination spanned spike, dominating at 160-218 and 743-854.

This TCR came from an adult in good health. The material was peripheral blood, obtained on day 0 of AZD1222 vaccination. The chain couples TRBV5-4 to TRBJ1-2; D ambiguous. The DNA of the CDR3 is TGTGCCAGCAGCTCCGACGGAGACTCTAACTATGGCTACACCTTC. It yields the protein CASSSDGDSNYGYTF.